Sequencing of this T cell receptor beta chain was carried out in a study of shared clonotypes between healthy human individuals. Study results and caveats: It was expected that sequencing depth would affect clonotype sharing among donors.

This clone was counted only a few times. The antigen is not known. V was pared by 0 bases and J by 6 bases, with 17 bases of the junction left unmatched. Germline CDR1 is MGHRA and CDR2 is YSYEKL. This CDR3 is 21 amino acids long. Healthy adults negative for HIV, lacking recent acute infections or vaccinations, served as donors. TCRdb's copy holds only in-frame clones and misses some; the assay was immunoSEQ multiplex PCR. There are roughly 640,000 clones in the sample; about 74% occur only once, and over 1.5% lies in the top ten. Input material: memory CD4+ T cells sorted from blood. The subset is: CD45RA-negative fraction. The receptor was derived from a woman aged 30 to 39 in good health. V is TRBV4-1 and J is TRBJ2-1; 13 nucleotides match TRBD2. The CDR3 DNA sequence: TGCGCCAGCAGCCAAGATATCGGGCGGATCGGACTAGCGGGAGTCCCCAATGAGCAGTTCTTC. Translating it yields CASSQDIGRIGLAGVPNEQFF.